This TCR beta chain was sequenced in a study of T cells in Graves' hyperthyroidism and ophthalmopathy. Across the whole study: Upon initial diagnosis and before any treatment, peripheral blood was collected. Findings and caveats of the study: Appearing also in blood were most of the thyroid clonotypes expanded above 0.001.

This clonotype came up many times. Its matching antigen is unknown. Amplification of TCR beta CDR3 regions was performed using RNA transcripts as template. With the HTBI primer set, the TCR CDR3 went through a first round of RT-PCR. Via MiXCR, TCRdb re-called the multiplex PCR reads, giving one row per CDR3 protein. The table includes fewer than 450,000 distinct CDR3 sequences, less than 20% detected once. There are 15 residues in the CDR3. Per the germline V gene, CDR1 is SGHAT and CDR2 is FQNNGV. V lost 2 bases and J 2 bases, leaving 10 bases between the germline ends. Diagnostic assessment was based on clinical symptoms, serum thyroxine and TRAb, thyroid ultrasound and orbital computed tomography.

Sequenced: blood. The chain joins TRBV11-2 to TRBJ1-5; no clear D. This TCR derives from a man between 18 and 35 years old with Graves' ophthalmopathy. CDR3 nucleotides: TGTGCCAGCAGCTTATCGGGAGCTGGCAATCAGCCCCAGCATTTT. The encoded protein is CASSLSGAGNQPQHF.